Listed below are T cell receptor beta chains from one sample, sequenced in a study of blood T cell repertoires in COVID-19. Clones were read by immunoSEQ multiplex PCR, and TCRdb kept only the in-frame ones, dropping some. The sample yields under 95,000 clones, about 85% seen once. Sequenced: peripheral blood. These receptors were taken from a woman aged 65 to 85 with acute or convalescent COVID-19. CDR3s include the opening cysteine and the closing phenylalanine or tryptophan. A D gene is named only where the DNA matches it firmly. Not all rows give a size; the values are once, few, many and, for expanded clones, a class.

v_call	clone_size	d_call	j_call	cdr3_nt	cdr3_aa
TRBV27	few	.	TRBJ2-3	TGTGCCAGCAGTTTACTGACGCACTACTTCTTCACAGATACGCAGTATTTT	CASSLLTHYFFTDTQYF
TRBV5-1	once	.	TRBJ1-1	TGCGCCAGCAGCTATGACAGACTTACTGAAGCTTTCTTT	CASSYDRLTEAFF
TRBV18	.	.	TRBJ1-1	TGTGCCAGCTCACCCGACAGACACACTGAAGCTTTCTTT	CASSPDRHTEAFF
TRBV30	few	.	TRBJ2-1	TGTGCCTGGAGTCGACTAGGCTCCTACAATGAGCAGTTCTTC	CAWSRLGSYNEQFF
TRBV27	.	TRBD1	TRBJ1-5	TGTGCCAGCAGTTTTCAGGGGGCGAATCAGCCCCAGCATTTT	CASSFQGANQPQHF
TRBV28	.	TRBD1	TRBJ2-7	TGTGCCAGCAGCCTTGACAGGGGCTACGAGCAGTACTTC	CASSLDRGYEQYF
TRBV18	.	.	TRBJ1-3	TGTGCCAGCTCACCAGTGGGAGCAAGCTCTGGAAACACCATATATTTT	CASSPVGASSGNTIYF
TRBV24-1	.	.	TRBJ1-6	TGTGCCACCAGTGACCCGGCGGTCGTGGGTTCACCCCTCCACTTT	CATSDPAVVGSPLHF
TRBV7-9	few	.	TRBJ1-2	TGTGCCAGCAGCCGCGGACTGAATGATGGCTACACCTTC	CASSRGLNDGYTF
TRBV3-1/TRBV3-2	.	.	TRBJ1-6	TGTGCCAGCAGCCAAGGGCAGGGCGGTTCACCCCTCCACTTT	CASSQGQGGSPLHF
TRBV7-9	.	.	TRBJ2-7	TGTGCCAGCAGCGCGGGACCAACTGTCTCCGAGCAGTACTTC	CASSAGPTVSEQYF
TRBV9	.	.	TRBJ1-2	TGTGCCAGCAGCGCGGCAATGGGGGGGTACTATGGCTACACCTTC	CASSAAMGGYYGYTF
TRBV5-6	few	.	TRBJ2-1	TGTGCCAGCAGCCGCGTCCGGGGCTCCTACAATGAGCAGTTCTTC	CASSRVRGSYNEQFF
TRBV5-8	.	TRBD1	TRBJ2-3	TGTGCCAGCAGCTCAGGCCGGGACAGTAGCTCGTGGACAGATACGCAGTATTTT	CASSSGRDSSSWTDTQYF
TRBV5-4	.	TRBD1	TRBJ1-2	TGTGCCAGCAGCCCCGGGACAGCCTATGGCTACACCTTC	CASSPGTAYGYTF
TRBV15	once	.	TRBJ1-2	TGTGCCACCAGCAGACGGTCTAACTATGGCTACACCTTC	CATSRRSNYGYTF
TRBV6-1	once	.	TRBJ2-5	TGTGCCAGCAGTGAAGCACTAGAGACCCAGTACTTC	CASSEALETQYF
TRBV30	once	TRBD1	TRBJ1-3	TGTGCCTGGATGCCGGGACAGGGGAACTTTGCCGCTGGAAACACCATATATTTT	CAWMPGQGNFAAGNTIYF
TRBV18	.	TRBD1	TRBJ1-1	TGTGCCAGCTCACCAACACAGGGGGGAGAAACTGAAGCTTTCTTT	CASSPTQGGETEAFF
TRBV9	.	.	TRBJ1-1	TGTGCCAGCAGCTCGGGACACCAGAACACTGAAGCTTTCTTT	CASSSGHQNTEAFF
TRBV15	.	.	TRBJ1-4	TGTGCCACCAGCCCCTTACATGCAACTAATGAAAAACTGTTTTTT	CATSPLHATNEKLFF
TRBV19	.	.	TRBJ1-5	TGTGCCAGTAGTATGTCGGGAACCAATCAGCCCCAGCATTTT	CASSMSGTNQPQHF
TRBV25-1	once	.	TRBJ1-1	TGTGCCAGCAGTGATGATAGGCAGGGGAACACTGAAGCTTTCTTT	CASSDDRQGNTEAFF
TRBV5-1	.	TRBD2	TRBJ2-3	TGCGCCAGCAGCTCGGGACTAGCGGGGGTATCAGATACGCAGTATTTT	CASSSGLAGVSDTQYF
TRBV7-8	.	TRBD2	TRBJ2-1	TGTGCCAGCAGATCTAGGACTAGCGGGGGTAGCTCCTACAATGAGCAGTTCTTC	CASRSRTSGGSSYNEQFF
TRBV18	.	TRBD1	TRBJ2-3	TGTGCCAGCTCACCACGGGACAGAAGCACAGATACGCAGTATTTT	CASSPRDRSTDTQYF
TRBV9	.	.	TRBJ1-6	TGTGCCAGCGGGGAGGTGGAGGTCGGTTCACCCCTCCACTTT	CASGEVEVGSPLHF
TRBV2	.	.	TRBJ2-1	TGTGCCAGCAGCTACGACAGTATCAATGAGCAGTTCTTC	CASSYDSINEQFF
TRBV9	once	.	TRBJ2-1	TGTGCCAGCAGCGTAGCACCCCAGGGCGCCTACAATGAGCAGTTCTTC	CASSVAPQGAYNEQFF
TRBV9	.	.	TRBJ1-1	TGTGCCAGCAGCGCTGAGATGAACACTGAAGCTTTCTTT	CASSAEMNTEAFF
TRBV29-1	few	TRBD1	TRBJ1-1	TGCAGCGGGGACAGGGGATTCACTGAAGCTTTCTTT	CSGDRGFTEAFF
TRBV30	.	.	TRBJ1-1	TGTGCCTGGAGTGGAAGGGGGAGGGGGAGCCCTGAAGCTTTCTTT	CAWSGRGRGSPEAFF
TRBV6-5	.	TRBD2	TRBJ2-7	TGTGCCAGCAGTCAGACTAGCGGGGTTTACGAGCAGTACTTC	CASSQTSGVYEQYF
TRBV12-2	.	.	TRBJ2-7	TGTGCCCTCGAGGGCCACCAACTGAACTACGAGCAGTACTTC	CALEGHQLNYEQYF
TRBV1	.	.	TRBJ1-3	TGCACCAGCAGCCAAGTAACAGCCGGAAACACCATATATTTT	CTSSQVTAGNTIYF
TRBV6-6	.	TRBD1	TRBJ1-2	TGTGCCAGCAGAACTATCTCTCCGGGACAGGGAAATGGCTACACCTTC	CASRTISPGQGNGYTF
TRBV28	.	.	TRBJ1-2	TGTGCCAGCAGTTTCGAGGGAGGGTATGGCTACACCTTC	CASSFEGGYGYTF
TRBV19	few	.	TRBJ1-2	TGTGCCAGTAGTGAGGATGGCCCCGGGTATGGCTACACCTTC	CASSEDGPGYGYTF
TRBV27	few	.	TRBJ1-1	TGTGCCAGCAGTGCGAACCTAAAGAACACTGAAGCTTTCTTT	CASSANLKNTEAFF
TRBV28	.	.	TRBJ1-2	TGTGCCAGCATTACTGGGGGGGCTCCTCTCGACTATGGCTACACCTTC	CASITGGAPLDYGYTF
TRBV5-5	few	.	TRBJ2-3	TGTGCCAGCAGCTTGACTCCTATCACAGATACGCAGTATTTT	CASSLTPITDTQYF
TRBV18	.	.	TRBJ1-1	TGTGCCAGCTCACCTGACAAGTCTGAAGCTTTCTTT	CASSPDKSEAFF
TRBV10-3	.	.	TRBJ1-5	TGTGCCATCAGTGTCGGCAGGGATCAGCCCCAGCATTTT	CAISVGRDQPQHF
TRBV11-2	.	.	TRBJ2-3	TGTGCCAGCAGCTTCATGATGACTACTAGCACAGATACGCAGTATTTT	CASSFMMTTSTDTQYF
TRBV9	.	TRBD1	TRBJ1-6	TGTGCCAGCAGCCACCGGACAGGGTCGCCCCTCCACTTT	CASSHRTGSPLHF
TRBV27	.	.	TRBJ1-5	TGTGCCAGCCGACGGGGGGACCAGCCCCAGCATTTT	CASRRGDQPQHF
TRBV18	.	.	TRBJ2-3	TGTGCCAGCTCACCACGGACTACCTACACAGATACGCAGTATTTT	CASSPRTTYTDTQYF
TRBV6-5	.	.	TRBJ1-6	TGTGCCAGCAGTCCCAGGGGTTCTAATTCACCCCTCCACTTT	CASSPRGSNSPLHF
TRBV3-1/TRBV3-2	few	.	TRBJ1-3	TGTGCCAGCAGCCAAGGACACCTGATACGAAGCTCTGGAAACACCATATATTTT	CASSQGHLIRSSGNTIYF
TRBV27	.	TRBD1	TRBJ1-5	TGTGCCAGCAGCCCTGCCGGGACAGCCAATCAGCCCCAGCATTTT	CASSPAGTANQPQHF
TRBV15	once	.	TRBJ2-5	TGTGCCACCAGCAGGGGGGGCGGCGGGGGACAAGAGACCCAGTACTTC	CATSRGGGGGQETQYF
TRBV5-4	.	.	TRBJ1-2	TGTGCCAGCAGTTCGGACAGTAACTATGGCTACACCTTC	CASSSDSNYGYTF
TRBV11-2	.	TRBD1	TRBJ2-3	TGTGCCAGCAGCTTACCCCAGGGGGCGAATACGCAGTATTTT	CASSLPQGANTQYF
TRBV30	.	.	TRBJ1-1	TGTGCCTGGAGTGTACGGGGAGGGGGGTGGCCTGAAGCTTTCTTT	CAWSVRGGGWPEAFF
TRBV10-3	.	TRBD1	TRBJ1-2	TGTGCCATACCCGGGACAGGCTATGGCTACACCTTC	CAIPGTGYGYTF
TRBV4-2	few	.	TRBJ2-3	TGTGCCAGCAGCCAAGTTCCCCTAGGGGGGGCCACAGATACGCAGTATTTT	CASSQVPLGGATDTQYF
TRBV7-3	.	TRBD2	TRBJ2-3	TGTGCCAGCAGCACCACTAGCGGGGGGAGGTTAGATACGCAGTATTTT	CASSTTSGGRLDTQYF
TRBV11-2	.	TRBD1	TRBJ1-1	TGTGCCAGCAGCTTAGTAGTAGGGTGGGGACAGGCGAACACTGAAGCTTTCTTT	CASSLVVGWGQANTEAFF
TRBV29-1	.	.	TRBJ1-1	TGCGGTGGCCGAGGACAGTTGAACACTGAAGCTTTCTTT	CGGRGQLNTEAFF